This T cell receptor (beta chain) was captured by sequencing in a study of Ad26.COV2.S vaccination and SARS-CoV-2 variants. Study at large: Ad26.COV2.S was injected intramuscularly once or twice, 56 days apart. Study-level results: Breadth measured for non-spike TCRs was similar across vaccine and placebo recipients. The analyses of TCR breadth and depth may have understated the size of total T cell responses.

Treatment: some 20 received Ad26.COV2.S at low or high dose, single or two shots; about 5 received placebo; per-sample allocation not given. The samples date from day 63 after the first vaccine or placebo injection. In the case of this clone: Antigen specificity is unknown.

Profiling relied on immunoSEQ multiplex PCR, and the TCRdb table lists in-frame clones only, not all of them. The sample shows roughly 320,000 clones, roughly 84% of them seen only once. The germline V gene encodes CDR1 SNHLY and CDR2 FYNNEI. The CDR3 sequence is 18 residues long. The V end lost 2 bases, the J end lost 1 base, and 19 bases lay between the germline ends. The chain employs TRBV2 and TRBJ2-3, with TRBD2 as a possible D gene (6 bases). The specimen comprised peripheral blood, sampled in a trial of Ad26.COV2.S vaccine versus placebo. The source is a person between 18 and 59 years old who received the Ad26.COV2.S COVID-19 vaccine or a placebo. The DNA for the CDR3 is TGTGCCAGCAGTGAATTTGGCGGGACCCCCGGTGGCACAGATACGCAGTATTTT. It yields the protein CASSEFGGTPGGTDTQYF. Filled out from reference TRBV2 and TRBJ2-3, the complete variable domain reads EPEVTQTPSHQVTQMGQEVILRCVPISNHLYFYWYRQILGQKVEFLVSFYNNEISEKSEIFDDQFSVERPDGSNFTLKIRSTKLEDSAMYFCASSEFGGTPGGTDTQYFGPGTRLTVL.